These T cell receptor beta chains were read from a single sample in a study of Ad26.COV2.S vaccination and SARS-CoV-2 variants. Sequencing used immunoSEQ multiplex PCR; TCRdb keeps in-frame clones, though not all of them. Of a few hundred thousand clones listed, around nine tenths are singletons. The sequencing used peripheral blood, collected in a trial of Ad26.COV2.S vaccine versus placebo. All receptors derive from a person between 18 and 65 years old who received the Ad26.COV2.S COVID-19 vaccine or a placebo. Each CDR3 is given with its conserved first and last residue. The D gene is left open where the match is weak. The listing skips clone size in some rows; elsewhere it reads once, few, many or a size class.

j_call v_call d_call clone_size cdr3_nt cdr3_aa
TRBJ2-5 TRBV24-1 . . TGTGCCACCAGTTCGGTCCAAGAGACCCAGTACTTC CATSSVQETQYF
TRBJ1-2 TRBV10-1 TRBD1 few TGCGCCAGCAGTGAGCCAGACAGGGGGTTATCATCTAACTATGGCTACACCTTC CASSEPDRGLSSNYGYTF
TRBJ2-1 TRBV4-1 TRBD2 . TGCGCCAGCAGCCAAGCCAGGACTAGCGGGAGATCGAATGAGCAGTTCTTC CASSQARTSGRSNEQFF
TRBJ2-1 TRBV30 TRBD2 . TGTGCCTGGAAGCCTAGCGGGAGTTCTGGACCCTACAATGAGCAGTTCTTC CAWKPSGSSGPYNEQFF
TRBJ2-7 TRBV24-1 . few TGTGCCACCAGTGACCCAACACGGGAGAGCTCCTACGAGCAGTACTTC CATSDPTRESSYEQYF
TRBJ2-7 TRBV6-5 . . TGTGCCAGCAAGGACCCGTCCTCCTACGAGCAGTACTTC CASKDPSSYEQYF
TRBJ2-7 TRBV5-4 . . TGTGCCAGCAGCTTAAAAGGCGGGCACGAGCAGTACTTC CASSLKGGHEQYF
TRBJ2-2 TRBV14 . . TGTGCCAGCAGCCCTACTATCAACCCACTAAACACCGGGGAGCTGTTTTTT CASSPTINPLNTGELFF
TRBJ2-1 TRBV7-6 TRBD2 once TGTGCCAGCAGTTCCACGGGAGGTTCGGGGAATGAGCAGTTCTTC CASSSTGGSGNEQFF
TRBJ2-5 TRBV28 TRBD2 . TGTGCCAGCAGTTTCCCTAGCGGGAGGGCCGAGGGAGAGACCCAGTACTTC CASSFPSGRAEGETQYF
TRBJ2-1 TRBV9 . . TGTGCCAGCAGCGTAGCTTTAATGAATGAGCAGTTCTTC CASSVALMNEQFF
TRBJ2-1 TRBV6-2/TRBV6-3 . . TGTGCCAGCAGTGTGGACCTCACCTACAATGAGCAGTTCTTC CASSVDLTYNEQFF
TRBJ2-3 TRBV7-8 . . TGTGCCAGCAGCGGACCAGGAGATACGCAGTATTTT CASSGPGDTQYF
TRBJ2-3 TRBV12-3/TRBV12-4 TRBD2 . TGTGCCAGCAGTTTAGCGCGGGGGTATACGCAGTATTTT CASSLARGYTQYF
TRBJ1-6 TRBV10-3 . . TGTGCCCATCAGGGGACCTATAATTCACCCCTCCACTTT CAHQGTYNSPLHF
TRBJ2-7 TRBV10-3 . . TGTGCCACAAGTCTAGGGGCAAGCTCCTACGAGCAGTACTTC CATSLGASSYEQYF
TRBJ1-2 TRBV7-9 . . TGTGCCAGCAGCTTAGGAGTATCGGGGAACTATGGCTACACCTTC CASSLGVSGNYGYTF
TRBJ2-3 TRBV3-1/TRBV3-2 . . TGTGCCAGCAGCTGCTTAGCGGTATGCACAGATACGCAGTATTTT CASSCLAVCTDTQYF
TRBJ2-3 TRBV28 TRBD1 . TGTGCCAGCAGTTCCGGGACAGGATACGAAGGGGGTACGCAGTATTTT CASSSGTGYEGGTQYF
TRBJ2-1 TRBV2 TRBD2 . TGTGCCAGGACCGGGACTAGCGGGATGAATGAGCAGTTCTTC CARTGTSGMNEQFF
TRBJ2-2 TRBV10-3 TRBD1 . TGTGCCATCCTAAACACAGGGGCGGCCGGGGAGCTGTTTTTT CAILNTGAAGELFF
TRBJ2-3 TRBV24-1 . . TGTGCCACCAGTGATTTGGGGCTCACAGATACGCAGTATTTT CATSDLGLTDTQYF
TRBJ1-5 TRBV28 . . TGTGCCAGCACAAGTTCGCAGCGCCCCAATCAGCCCCAGCATTTT CASTSSQRPNQPQHF
TRBJ2-1 TRBV7-9 TRBD1 . TGTGCCAGCACCTCGGCCGGGACAGGGTATGGTGAGCAGTTCTTC CASTSAGTGYGEQFF
TRBJ2-3 TRBV18 TRBD1 . TGTGCCAGCTCAGTCAAACCGGGACAGGGGGCCGCAGATACGCAGTATTTT CASSVKPGQGAADTQYF
TRBJ2-1 TRBV19 TRBD2 once TGTGCCAGTAGTATAGGAGAAGCGGGAGGGTTCTACAATGAGCAGTTCTTC CASSIGEAGGFYNEQFF
TRBJ2-7 TRBV9 TRBD2 . TGTGCCAGCAGCGTAGCTGCGGGGGGCTACGAGCAGTACTTC CASSVAAGGYEQYF
TRBJ2-7 TRBV30 . . TGTGCCTGGAGTGTACGAGACGAGCAGTACTTC CAWSVRDEQYF
TRBJ2-3 TRBV19 . . TGTGCCAGTAGTATCCCCGGCTTACCCACAGATACGCAGTATTTT CASSIPGLPTDTQYF
TRBJ2-1 TRBV5-1 TRBD1 . TGCGCCAGCACCCTATTATTCCATTCCATTAAGGACAGGAGCTCCTACAATGAGCAGTTCTTC CASTLLFHSIKDRSSYNEQFF
TRBJ2-3 TRBV5-5 . . TGTGCCAGCAGCTTGATGGGGGTTACCGGGGATACGCAGTATTTT CASSLMGVTGDTQYF
TRBJ2-7 TRBV6-5 . . TGTGCCAGCACTCGACTAGGAGGAGCCTACGAGCAGTACTTC CASTRLGGAYEQYF
TRBJ2-3 TRBV19 . . TGTGCCAGTAGTATAGACCCTGGTACAGATACGCAGTATTTT CASSIDPGTDTQYF
TRBJ1-1 TRBV4-1 . . TGCGCCAGCAGCCAAGACCTGTTTTGGAACACTGAAGCTTTCTTT CASSQDLFWNTEAFF
TRBJ1-5 TRBV30 . . TGTGCCTGGAGTCCCGGGACACTTAATCAGCCCCAGCATTTT CAWSPGTLNQPQHF
TRBJ2-1 TRBV30 . . TGTGCCTGGAGTGTACGTAGTGGGGCCAACGAGCAGTTCTTC CAWSVRSGANEQFF
TRBJ2-2 TRBV18 . . TGTGCCAGCTCACCCCCCCTTGGGGGCGCTTTGACCGGGGAGCTGTTTTTT CASSPPLGGALTGELFF
TRBJ2-1 TRBV11-2 TRBD2 . TGTGCCAGCAGCCCTATAGCGGGGAGCTCCTACAATGAGCAGTTCTTC CASSPIAGSSYNEQFF
TRBJ1-5 TRBV3-1/TRBV3-2 . . TGTGCCAGCAGCCAGCAAGGAAGCAATCAGCCCCAGCATTTT CASSQQGSNQPQHF
TRBJ2-2 TRBV3-1/TRBV3-2 TRBD1 . TGTGCCAGCAGCCAAGTATTCACAGGGGGGCTGTTAACCGGGGAGCTGTTTTTT CASSQVFTGGLLTGELFF
TRBJ1-4 TRBV5-1 . . TGCGCCAGCAGCTTATCAGGAGCAACTAATGAAAAACTGTTTTTT CASSLSGATNEKLFF